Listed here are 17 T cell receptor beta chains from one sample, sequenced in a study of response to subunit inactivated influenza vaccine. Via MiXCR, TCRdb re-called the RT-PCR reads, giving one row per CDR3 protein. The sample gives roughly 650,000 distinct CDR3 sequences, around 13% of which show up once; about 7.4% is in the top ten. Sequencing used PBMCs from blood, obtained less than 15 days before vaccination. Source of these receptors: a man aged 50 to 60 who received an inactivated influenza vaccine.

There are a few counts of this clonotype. CDR3 region: CSGASGSRETQYF. CDR3 bases: TGCAGTGGGGCTAGCGGGAGTAGGGAGACCCAGTACTTC. The gene calls are TRBV20-1 and TRBJ2-5; 10 bases are a match to TRBD2. Trimming took 7 bases from V and 5 from J; bases not matched to a gene: 7. This CDR3 has 13 residues. The germline CDR1 and CDR2 sequences are DFQATT and SNEGSKA (reference sequence).

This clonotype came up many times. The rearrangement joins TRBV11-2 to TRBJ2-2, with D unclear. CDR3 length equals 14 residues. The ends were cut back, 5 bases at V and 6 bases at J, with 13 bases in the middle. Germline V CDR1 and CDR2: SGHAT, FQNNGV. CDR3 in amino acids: CASSPWGEAGELFF. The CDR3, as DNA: TGTGCCAGCAGCCCTTGGGGTGAGGCCGGGGAGCTGTTTTTT.

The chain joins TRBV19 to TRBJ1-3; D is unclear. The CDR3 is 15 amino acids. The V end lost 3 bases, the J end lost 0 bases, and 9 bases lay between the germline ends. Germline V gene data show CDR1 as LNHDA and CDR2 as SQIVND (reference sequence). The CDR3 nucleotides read TGTGCCAGTAGTATCCGGGGTGCCTCTGGAAACACCATATATTTT. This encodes CASSIRGASGNTIYF.

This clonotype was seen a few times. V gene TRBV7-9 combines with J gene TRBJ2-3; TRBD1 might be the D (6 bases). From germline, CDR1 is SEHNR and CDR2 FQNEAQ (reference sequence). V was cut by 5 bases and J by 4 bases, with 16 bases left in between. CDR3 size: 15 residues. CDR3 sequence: CASSPQGTGPDTQYF. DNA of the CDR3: TGTGCCAGCAGCCCACAGGGTACGGGCCCAGATACGCAGTATTTT.

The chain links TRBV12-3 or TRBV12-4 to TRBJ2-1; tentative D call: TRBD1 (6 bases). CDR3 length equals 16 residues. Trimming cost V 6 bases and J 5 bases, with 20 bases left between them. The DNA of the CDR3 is TGTGCCAGCAGATTGACAGGAGGTAGATCCAACAATGAGCAGTTCTTC. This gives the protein CASRLTGGRSNNEQFF.

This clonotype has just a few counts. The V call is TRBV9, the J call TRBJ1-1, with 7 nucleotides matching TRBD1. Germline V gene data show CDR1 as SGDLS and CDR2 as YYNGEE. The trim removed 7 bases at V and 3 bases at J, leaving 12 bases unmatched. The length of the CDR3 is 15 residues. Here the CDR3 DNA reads TGTGCCAGCGATAGATTGGGCAGGGGGGACACTGAAGCTTTCTTT. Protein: CASDRLGRGDTEAFF. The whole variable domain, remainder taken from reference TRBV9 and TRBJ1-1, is DSGVTQTPKHLITATGQRVTLRCSPRSGDLSVYWYQQSLDQGLQFLIQYYNGEERAKGNILERFSAQQFPDLHSELNLSSLELGDSALYFCASDRLGRGDTEAFFGQGTRLTVV.

CDR3 region: CASSRPGLAGVGVKYF. CDR3 DNA sequence: TGTGCCAGCAGCCGCCCGGGACTAGCGGGAGTAGGGGTGAAGTACTTC. The chain has TRBV7-2 and TRBJ2-7, with 14 positions matching TRBD2. Trimming at V came to 5 bases and at J to 11 bases, leaving 14 bases not matched to a gene. The CDR3 consists of 16 residues. Per the germline V gene, CDR1 is SGHTA and CDR2 is FQGNSA.

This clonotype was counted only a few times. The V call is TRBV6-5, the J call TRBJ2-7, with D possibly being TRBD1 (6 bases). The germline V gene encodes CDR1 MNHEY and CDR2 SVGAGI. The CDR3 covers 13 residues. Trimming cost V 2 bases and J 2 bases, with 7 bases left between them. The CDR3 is CASSYGQTYEQYF. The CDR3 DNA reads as TGTGCCAGCAGTTACGGACAGACCTACGAGCAGTACTTC.

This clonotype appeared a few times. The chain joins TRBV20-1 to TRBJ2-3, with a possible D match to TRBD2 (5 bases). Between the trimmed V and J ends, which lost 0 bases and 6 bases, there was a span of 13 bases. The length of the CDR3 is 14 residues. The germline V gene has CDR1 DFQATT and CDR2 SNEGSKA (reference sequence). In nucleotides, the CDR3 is TGCAGTGCTAGAGATCTTTGGGAGTGGGATACGCAGTATTTT. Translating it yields CSARDLWEWDTQYF.

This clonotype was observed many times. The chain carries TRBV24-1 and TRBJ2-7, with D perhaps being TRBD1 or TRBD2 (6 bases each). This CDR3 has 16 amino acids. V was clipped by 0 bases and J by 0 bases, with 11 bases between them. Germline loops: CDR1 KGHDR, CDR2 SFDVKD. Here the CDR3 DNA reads TGTGCCACCAGTGATTTGAGGGGGAGGCCCTCCTACGAGCAGTACTTC. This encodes CATSDLRGRPSYEQYF.

The chain's CDR3 is CASSLRASGSYNEQFF. CDR3 nucleotide sequence: TGTGCCAGCAGCCTTCGTGCTAGCGGGAGTTACAATGAGCAGTTCTTC. This chain connects TRBV7-9 to TRBJ2-1; the match to TRBD2 covers 10 bases. CDR3 length: 16 residues. Trimming took 5 bases from V and 4 from J; bases not matched to a gene: 8. The germline CDR1 and CDR2 sequences are SEHNR and FQNEAQ (reference sequence).

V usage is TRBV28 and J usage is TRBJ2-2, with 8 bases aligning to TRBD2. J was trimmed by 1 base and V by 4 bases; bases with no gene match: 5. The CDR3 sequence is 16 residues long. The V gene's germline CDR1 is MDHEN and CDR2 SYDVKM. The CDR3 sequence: CASSSPGGQNTGELFF. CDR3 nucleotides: TGTGCCAGCAGTTCACCGGGGGGGCAGAACACCGGGGAGCTGTTTTTT.

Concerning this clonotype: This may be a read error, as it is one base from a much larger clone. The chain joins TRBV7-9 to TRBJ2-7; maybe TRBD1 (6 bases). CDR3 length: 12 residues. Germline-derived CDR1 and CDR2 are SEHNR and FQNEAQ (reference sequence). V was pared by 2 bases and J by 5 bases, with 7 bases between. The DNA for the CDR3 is TGTGCCAGCAGCTTAAACAGGGACGAGCAGTACTTC. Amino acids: CASSLNRDEQYF. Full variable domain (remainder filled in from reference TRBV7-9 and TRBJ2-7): DTGVSQNPRHKITKRGQNVTFRCDPISEHNRLYWYRQTLGQGPEFLTYFQNEAQLEKSRLLSDRFSAERPKGSFSTLEIQRTEQGDSAMYLCASSLNRDEQYFGPGTRLTVT.

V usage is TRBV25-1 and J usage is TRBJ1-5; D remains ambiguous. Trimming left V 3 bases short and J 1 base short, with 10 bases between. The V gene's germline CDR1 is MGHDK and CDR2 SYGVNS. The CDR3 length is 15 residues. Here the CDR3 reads CASSEKGVSNQPQHF. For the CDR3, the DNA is TGTGCCAGCAGTGAGAAGGGAGTCAGCAATCAGCCCCAGCATTTT.

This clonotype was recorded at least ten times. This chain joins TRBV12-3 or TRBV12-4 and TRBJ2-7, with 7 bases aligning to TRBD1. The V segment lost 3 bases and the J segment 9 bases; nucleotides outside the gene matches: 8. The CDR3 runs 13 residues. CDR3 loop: CASSFLDTGAQYF. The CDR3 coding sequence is TGTGCCAGCAGTTTCCTCGATACAGGGGCGCAGTACTTC.

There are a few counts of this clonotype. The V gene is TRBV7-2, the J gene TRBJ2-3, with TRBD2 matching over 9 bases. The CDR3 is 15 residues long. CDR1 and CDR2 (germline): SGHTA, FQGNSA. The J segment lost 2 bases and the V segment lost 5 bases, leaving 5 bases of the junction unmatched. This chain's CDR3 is CASSQERGATDTQYF. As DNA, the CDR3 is TGTGCCAGCAGCCAGGAGCGGGGGGCCACAGATACGCAGTATTTT.

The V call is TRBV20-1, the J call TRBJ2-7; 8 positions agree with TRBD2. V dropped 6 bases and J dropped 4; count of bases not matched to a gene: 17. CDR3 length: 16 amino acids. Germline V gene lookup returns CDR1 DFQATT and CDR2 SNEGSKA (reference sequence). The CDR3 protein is CSAETPGGGRFYEQYF. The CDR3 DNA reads TGCAGTGCGGAGACCCCCGGTGGCGGGAGGTTTTACGAGCAGTACTTC.